This is a list of T cell receptor beta chains from one sample in a study of shared clonotypes between healthy human individuals. Only in-frame clones appear in the TCRdb table, and some are missing; sequencing was by immunoSEQ multiplex PCR. Here the sample spans about 2 million clones, less than 95% being singletons. The sequenced sample was naive CD8+ T cells sorted from blood. The receptor set was obtained from a man aged 18 to 30 in good health. CDR3s include the opening cysteine and the closing phenylalanine or tryptophan. The D gene is left open where the match is weak. Clone size appears in some rows only: once, few, many, or a class for an expanded clone.

v_gene: TRBV6-1; j_gene: TRBJ2-3; d_gene: NA; abundance: NA; CDR3nt: TGTGCCAGCAGTGATTGGGCAGGGGAAGATACGCAGTATTTT; CDR3aa: CASSDWAGEDTQYF
v_gene: TRBV5-1; j_gene: TRBJ2-3; d_gene: NA; abundance: NA; CDR3nt: TGCGCCAGCAGCTTGTACCAAGGGGCCACAGATACGCAGTATTTT; CDR3aa: CASSLYQGATDTQYF
v_gene: TRBV6-1; j_gene: TRBJ1-1; d_gene: NA; abundance: NA; CDR3nt: TGTGCCAGCAGTGAAACAGGGCTGGAAGCTTTCTTT; CDR3aa: CASSETGLEAFF
v_gene: TRBV4-1; j_gene: TRBJ2-7; d_gene: TRBD2; abundance: NA; CDR3nt: TGCGCCAGCAGCCAAGATTGGACTAGCGGCTACGAGCAGTACTTC; CDR3aa: CASSQDWTSGYEQYF
v_gene: TRBV5-4; j_gene: TRBJ2-3; d_gene: TRBD1; abundance: NA; CDR3nt: TGTGCCAGCAGCTTATTAACCGGGACAGGCAGCACAGATACGCAGTATTTT; CDR3aa: CASSLLTGTGSTDTQYF
v_gene: TRBV9; j_gene: TRBJ1-1; d_gene: NA; abundance: NA; CDR3nt: TGTGCCAGCTCGTTTGTCACTGAAGCTTTCTTT; CDR3aa: CASSFVTEAFF
v_gene: TRBV9; j_gene: TRBJ1-1; d_gene: TRBD1; abundance: once; CDR3nt: TGTGCCAGCAGCGGGAGGACAGGGACTGAAGCTTTCTTT; CDR3aa: CASSGRTGTEAFF
v_gene: TRBV7-2; j_gene: TRBJ2-7; d_gene: TRBD2; abundance: NA; CDR3nt: TGTGCCAGCAGCCTAGCGGGAGACTACGAGCAGTACTTC; CDR3aa: CASSLAGDYEQYF
v_gene: TRBV7-9; j_gene: TRBJ2-5; d_gene: TRBD2; abundance: NA; CDR3nt: TGTGCCAGCAGCTCCCTGACTAGCGGGAGGGCCGGGAGCCAAGAGACCCAGTACTTC; CDR3aa: CASSSLTSGRAGSQETQYF
v_gene: TRBV9; j_gene: TRBJ2-1; d_gene: NA; abundance: once; CDR3nt: TGTGCCAGCAGCGTATCGGAGATCTACAATGAGCAGTTCTTC; CDR3aa: CASSVSEIYNEQFF
v_gene: TRBV9; j_gene: TRBJ2-6; d_gene: TRBD2; abundance: NA; CDR3nt: TGTGCCAGCAGCGTAGCGGGACTAGCGGGAGGTGGTGGCTCTGGGGCCAACGTCCTGACTTTC; CDR3aa: CASSVAGLAGGGGSGANVLTF
v_gene: TRBV7-9; j_gene: TRBJ2-7; d_gene: TRBD2; abundance: NA; CDR3nt: TGTGCCAGCAGCTTAGTGCGGGGGAACGTCAACGAGCAGTACTTC; CDR3aa: CASSLVRGNVNEQYF
v_gene: TRBV19; j_gene: TRBJ1-6; d_gene: NA; abundance: NA; CDR3nt: TGTGCCAGTAGTATGGCAGGAGGGAGTTCACCCCTCCACTTT; CDR3aa: CASSMAGGSSPLHF
v_gene: TRBV11-3; j_gene: TRBJ2-7; d_gene: NA; abundance: NA; CDR3nt: TGTGCCAGCAGCCCGCCTGGTGCCGACGAGCAGTACTTC; CDR3aa: CASSPPGADEQYF
v_gene: TRBV5-8; j_gene: TRBJ2-5; d_gene: NA; abundance: NA; CDR3nt: TGTGCCAGCAGCTTGGATTTCCAAGAGACCCAGTACTTC; CDR3aa: CASSLDFQETQYF
v_gene: TRBV28; j_gene: TRBJ2-7; d_gene: NA; abundance: NA; CDR3nt: TGTGCCAGCGGGGTCTCCTACGAGCAGTACTTC; CDR3aa: CASGVSYEQYF
v_gene: TRBV5-4; j_gene: TRBJ2-1; d_gene: TRBD2; abundance: NA; CDR3nt: TGTGCCAGCAGCTTAGTAGCTAGCGGGGGGAGTGAGCAGTTCTTC; CDR3aa: CASSLVASGGSEQFF
v_gene: TRBV9; j_gene: TRBJ1-4; d_gene: NA; abundance: NA; CDR3nt: TGTGCCAGCAGCCGTGAAAAACTGTTTTTT; CDR3aa: CASSREKLFF
v_gene: TRBV29-1; j_gene: TRBJ2-7; d_gene: TRBD1; abundance: NA; CDR3nt: TGCAGCATATTGACAGGGGGCTACGAGCAGTACTTC; CDR3aa: CSILTGGYEQYF
v_gene: TRBV14; j_gene: TRBJ2-3; d_gene: NA; abundance: NA; CDR3nt: TGTGCCAGCAGCCATTTGGAGGACACAGATACGCAGTATTTT; CDR3aa: CASSHLEDTDTQYF
v_gene: TRBV7-9; j_gene: TRBJ2-7; d_gene: NA; abundance: NA; CDR3nt: TGTGCCAGCAGCTGGACCTCGGGCTACGAGCAGTACTTC; CDR3aa: CASSWTSGYEQYF
v_gene: TRBV7-9; j_gene: TRBJ2-1; d_gene: NA; abundance: NA; CDR3nt: TGTGCCAGCAGCAAGAACCGGGACACCTTCAATGAGCAGTTCTTC; CDR3aa: CASSKNRDTFNEQFF
v_gene: TRBV4-3; j_gene: TRBJ2-7; d_gene: TRBD1; abundance: NA; CDR3nt: TGCGCCAGCAGCCAGGACTACCGGGACAGGGGGCCCTACGAGCAGTACTTC; CDR3aa: CASSQDYRDRGPYEQYF
v_gene: TRBV2; j_gene: TRBJ1-2; d_gene: NA; abundance: once; CDR3nt: TGTGCCAGCAGTCCCGGACAGCATGGCTACACCTTC; CDR3aa: CASSPGQHGYTF
v_gene: TRBV7-9; j_gene: TRBJ1-4; d_gene: NA; abundance: NA; CDR3nt: TGTGCCAGCAGCTTACGGATCGGAGGAGTGAAAGAAAAACTGTTTTTT; CDR3aa: CASSLRIGGVKEKLFF
v_gene: TRBV27; j_gene: TRBJ1-1; d_gene: NA; abundance: NA; CDR3nt: TGTGCCAGCAGTCCCCAGCCGACAGGTAGGGGGGTGAACACTGAAGCTTTCTTT; CDR3aa: CASSPQPTGRGVNTEAFF
v_gene: TRBV6-6; j_gene: TRBJ1-2; d_gene: NA; abundance: NA; CDR3nt: TGTGCCAGCAGTGCCCCCCCGGGAAGTGGCTACACCTTC; CDR3aa: CASSAPPGSGYTF
v_gene: TRBV6-5; j_gene: TRBJ2-3; d_gene: NA; abundance: NA; CDR3nt: TGTGCCAGCAGTTACTCGGGGGACCCGCGGGATGATACGCAGTATTTT; CDR3aa: CASSYSGDPRDDTQYF
v_gene: TRBV27; j_gene: TRBJ2-7; d_gene: TRBD1; abundance: NA; CDR3nt: TGTGCCAGCAGTTCCCGGGACAGGGGAGTCCACGAGCAGTACTTC; CDR3aa: CASSSRDRGVHEQYF
v_gene: TRBV13; j_gene: TRBJ1-5; d_gene: NA; abundance: once; CDR3nt: TGTGCCAGCAGCGTGGGGAGTCAGCCCCAGCATTTT; CDR3aa: CASSVGSQPQHF
v_gene: TRBV7-7; j_gene: TRBJ2-5; d_gene: NA; abundance: NA; CDR3nt: TGTGCTAGCAGCTACCCTTCCGGCGGGGCGGGGAGAGAGACCCAGTACTTC; CDR3aa: CASSYPSGGAGRETQYF
v_gene: TRBV30; j_gene: TRBJ1-5; d_gene: TRBD1; abundance: NA; CDR3nt: TGTGCCTGCACAGGACAGGATAATCAGCCCCAGCATTTT; CDR3aa: CACTGQDNQPQHF
v_gene: TRBV29-1; j_gene: TRBJ2-7; d_gene: TRBD1; abundance: NA; CDR3nt: TGCAGCGTGGGACAGGCGCCCACCTACGAGCAGTACTTC; CDR3aa: CSVGQAPTYEQYF
v_gene: TRBV6-5; j_gene: TRBJ1-6; d_gene: NA; abundance: NA; CDR3nt: TGTGCCAGCAGCGTACAGGGAGCTTCACCCCTCCACTTT; CDR3aa: CASSVQGASPLHF
v_gene: TRBV5-1; j_gene: TRBJ2-5; d_gene: NA; abundance: NA; CDR3nt: TGCGCCAGCAGCCCCCCGGCAGGAGGAGAGACCCAGTACTTC; CDR3aa: CASSPPAGGETQYF
v_gene: TRBV29-1; j_gene: TRBJ2-7; d_gene: TRBD1; abundance: NA; CDR3nt: TGCAGCGTTGAAGCTAAAGGGACAGGGGTCCCCTACGAGCAGTACTTC; CDR3aa: CSVEAKGTGVPYEQYF
v_gene: TRBV5-1; j_gene: TRBJ2-1; d_gene: NA; abundance: NA; CDR3nt: TGCGCCAGCAGCTTGGTTGCAGGGTACGGTGAGCAGTTCTTC; CDR3aa: CASSLVAGYGEQFF
v_gene: TRBV4-1; j_gene: TRBJ1-6; d_gene: NA; abundance: NA; CDR3nt: TGCGCCAGCAGCCAAGTGGCGGTATCCTATAATTCACCCCTCCACTTT; CDR3aa: CASSQVAVSYNSPLHF
v_gene: TRBV19; j_gene: TRBJ1-1; d_gene: NA; abundance: NA; CDR3nt: TGTGCCAGTAGTAACCTCCAAATAGGGACTCCTGAAGGGGACACTGAAGCTTTCTTT; CDR3aa: CASSNLQIGTPEGDTEAFF
v_gene: TRBV9; j_gene: TRBJ2-7; d_gene: TRBD2; abundance: NA; CDR3nt: TGTGCCAGCAGCGTGGGCGGGGGGGCCGCGTACGAGCAGTACTTC; CDR3aa: CASSVGGGAAYEQYF
v_gene: TRBV7-6; j_gene: TRBJ1-1; d_gene: NA; abundance: NA; CDR3nt: TGTGCCAGCAGCCCGGGGGGCGTCACTGAAGCTTTCTTT; CDR3aa: CASSPGGVTEAFF
v_gene: TRBV15; j_gene: TRBJ2-7; d_gene: NA; abundance: NA; CDR3nt: TGTGCCACCACTACCCCGGATTTTCCCTACGAGCAGTACTTC; CDR3aa: CATTTPDFPYEQYF
v_gene: TRBV27; j_gene: TRBJ1-4; d_gene: TRBD1; abundance: NA; CDR3nt: TGTGCCAGCAGTTTACAGGACAGGGGAAGAGAAAAACTGTTTTTT; CDR3aa: CASSLQDRGREKLFF
v_gene: TRBV5-1; j_gene: TRBJ2-7; d_gene: NA; abundance: few; CDR3nt: TGCGCCAGCAGCTTGGAACGGGCCTACGAGCAGTACTTC; CDR3aa: CASSLERAYEQYF
v_gene: TRBV10-1; j_gene: TRBJ2-7; d_gene: NA; abundance: NA; CDR3nt: TGCGCCAGCATGAAGGGCCAGGGGTACGAGCAGTACTTC; CDR3aa: CASMKGQGYEQYF
v_gene: TRBV9; j_gene: TRBJ2-7; d_gene: NA; abundance: NA; CDR3nt: TGTGCCAGCAGCGTCTTTAGTAGCGGCTACGAGCAGTACTTC; CDR3aa: CASSVFSSGYEQYF
v_gene: TRBV5-1; j_gene: TRBJ2-1; d_gene: TRBD1; abundance: NA; CDR3nt: TGCGCCAGCAGCTGGGGACAGTACAATGAGCAGTTCTTC; CDR3aa: CASSWGQYNEQFF
v_gene: TRBV6-1; j_gene: TRBJ2-7; d_gene: NA; abundance: NA; CDR3nt: TGTGCCAGCTTGGTGACTGATCCTTTCTACGAGCAGTACTTC; CDR3aa: CASLVTDPFYEQYF
v_gene: TRBV28; j_gene: TRBJ2-7; d_gene: TRBD1; abundance: NA; CDR3nt: TGTGCCAGCAGTTTTTTGGGACAGGGGTCCTACGAGCAGTACTTC; CDR3aa: CASSFLGQGSYEQYF
v_gene: TRBV12-2; j_gene: TRBJ1-1; d_gene: NA; abundance: NA; CDR3nt: TGTGCAAACCGGCGATTACTACAGGGAGGAGCTTTCTTT; CDR3aa: CANRRLLQGGAFF
v_gene: TRBV10-1; j_gene: TRBJ2-3; d_gene: TRBD2; abundance: NA; CDR3nt: TGCGCCAGCAGTGCCATCTATTATTTAGCGGGAGGGCCGGGTACAGATACGCAGTATTTT; CDR3aa: CASSAIYYLAGGPGTDTQYF
v_gene: TRBV4-3; j_gene: TRBJ1-1; d_gene: NA; abundance: NA; CDR3nt: TGCGCCAGCAGCCAAGATCGAACAGGGTTTAAGGCCACTGAAGCTTTCTTT; CDR3aa: CASSQDRTGFKATEAFF
v_gene: TRBV6-5; j_gene: TRBJ2-7; d_gene: NA; abundance: NA; CDR3nt: TGTGCCAGCACCTTGGACCGGGGGCACGAGCAGTACTTC; CDR3aa: CASTLDRGHEQYF
v_gene: TRBV6-1; j_gene: TRBJ1-3; d_gene: NA; abundance: NA; CDR3nt: TGTGCCGCAGGGCTTGGAAACACCATATATTTT; CDR3aa: CAAGLGNTIYF
v_gene: TRBV19; j_gene: TRBJ2-7; d_gene: TRBD1; abundance: NA; CDR3nt: TGTGCCAGCAGACAGGGAAGCTACGAGCAGTACTTC; CDR3aa: CASRQGSYEQYF